The 14 T cell receptor beta chains below all came from one sample that was sequenced in a study of CD8+ T cells in alopecia areata. TCR sequencing used cDNA made by reverse transcription of extracted RNA. TCRdb keeps only in-frame clones here, not all; method: immunoSEQ multiplex PCR. The table lists approximately 160,000 clones, around three fifths of them singletons. Documented treatment: oral pan-JAK inhibitor, 5-10 mg twice daily. The starting material was CD4+ T cells sorted from blood, obtained at week 24, from a patient treated with tofacitinib. Receptor source: a human donor with alopecia areata.

The count of this clone is one. The chain is built from TRBV30 and TRBJ1-5; the match to TRBD1 covers 7 bases. Germline V gene data show CDR1 as GTSNPN and CDR2 as SVGIG (reference sequence). Losses at the gene ends were 5 bases for V and 1 base for J; bases not matched to a gene: 5. This CDR3 has 14 residues. For the CDR3, the DNA is TGTGCCTGGGCCCCACAGGGGAGCAATCAGCCCCAGCATTTT. As protein: CAWAPQGSNQPQHF.

The V gene is TRBV4-1, the J gene TRBJ2-4; a possible D gene is TRBD2 (6 bases). Between the trimmed V and J ends, which lost 1 base and 0 bases, there was a span of 13 bases. The V gene's germline CDR1 is MGHRA and CDR2 YSYEKL. CDR3 size: 17 residues. Here the CDR3 DNA reads TGCGCCAGCAGCCAAGGTGGAGGACTACTAGCCAAAAACATTCAGTACTTC. Amino acids: CASSQGGGLLAKNIQYF.

The V and J genes are TRBV2 and TRBJ1-6; D possibly corresponds to TRBD1 (6 bases). The CDR3 is made up of 15 amino acids. V lost 5 bases to trimming and J lost 5 bases, with 13 bases between them. The V gene's germline CDR1 is SNHLY and CDR2 FYNNEI. The CDR3 loop reads CASSRTGPHNSPLHF. In nucleotides, the CDR3 is TGTGCCAGCAGTCGAACAGGGCCTCATAATTCACCCCTCCACTTT.

This clone was seen more than once but under ten times. The chain combines TRBV2 with TRBJ2-1; D remains ambiguous. The germline V gene encodes CDR1 SNHLY and CDR2 FYNNEI. The V and J ends lost 4 bases and 3 bases respectively, with 7 bases between them. The CDR3 runs 13 residues. The CDR3 bases are TGTGCCAGCAGTGTTGGCAACTACAATGAGCAGTTCTTC. Translating gives CASSVGNYNEQFF.

The rearrangement links TRBV9 to TRBJ2-2; TRBD1 matches at 8 bases. Trimming removed 4 bases from V and 7 bases from J; junction bases left unmatched: 9. The CDR3 extends over 15 amino acids. Germline lookup yields CDR1 SGDLS and CDR2 YYNGEE. In nucleotides, the CDR3 is TGTGCCAGCAGCCCAGGGGGCATATCCAGCGGGGAGCTGTTTTTT. Protein: CASSPGGISSGELFF.

The chain is built from TRBV30 and TRBJ2-3, with 9 bases fitting TRBD2. With 4 bases clipped from V and 8 bases from J, the junction kept 7 bases outside the gene matches. The CDR3 runs 13 residues. In germline, CDR1 is GTSNPN, CDR2 SVGIG (reference sequence). The CDR3 DNA sequence: TGTGCCTGGACTAGCGGGGTGCAAGGTACGCAGTATTTT. Translated, it gives CAWTSGVQGTQYF.

J is TRBJ2-1 and V is TRBV29-1, with 8 positions matching TRBD2. The CDR3 has 15 residues. With 7 bases clipped from V and 5 bases from J, the junction kept 13 bases outside the gene matches. The germline V gene encodes CDR1 SQVTM and CDR2 ANQGSEA. CDR3 amino acids: CSAGGNPGLNNEQFF. The CDR3 DNA is TGCAGCGCGGGGGGGAACCCGGGTCTTAACAATGAGCAGTTCTTC.

V usage is TRBV29-1 and J usage is TRBJ1-2, with 8 positions matching TRBD1. CDR3 length: 13 residues. Germline assignment: CDR1 SQVTM and CDR2 ANQGSEA. Trimming cost V 7 bases and J 6 bases; bases outside gene matches: 10. CDR3 residues: CSAFGRTGNGYTF. CDR3 bases: TGCAGCGCCTTCGGAAGGACAGGGAATGGCTACACCTTC.

The genes are TRBV30 and TRBJ1-5, with TRBD1 matching over 11 bases. There are 14 residues in the CDR3. Germline lookup yields CDR1 GTSNPN and CDR2 SVGIG (reference sequence). After removal of 5 bases from V and 8 bases from J, the junction contained 8 bases not matched to a gene. In nucleotides, the CDR3 is TGTGCCTGGGATCGGACAGGGGGCTTGGAGCCCCAGCATTTT. This codes for CAWDRTGGLEPQHF. Complete variable domain (other parts from reference TRBV30 and TRBJ1-5): SQTIHQWPATLVQPVGSPLSLECTVEGTSNPNLYWYRQAAGRGLQLLFYSVGIGQISSEVPQNLSASRPQDRQFILSSKKLLLSDSGFYLCAWDRTGGLEPQHFGDGTRLSIL.

In this sample, this clone turned up once. This rearrangement joins TRBV5-1 to TRBJ2-1; D gene uncertain. This CDR3 is 15 amino acids long. V gave up 0 bases and J gave up 2 bases, with 9 bases separating them. The V gene's germline CDR1 is SGHRS and CDR2 YFSETQ. The CDR3 nucleotides are TGCGCCAGCAGCTTGGAGGCAGGTACCTACAATGAGCAGTTCTTC. Translation gives CASSLEAGTYNEQFF.

CDR3 DNA sequence: TGTGCCAGCAGCCTCGATAGTAGTAACACAGATACGCAGTATTTT. This codes for CASSLDSSNTDTQYF. The chain has TRBV7-3 and TRBJ2-3, with D uncertain. The CDR3 length is 15 residues. The V gene lost 5 bases and the J gene lost 2 bases, with 14 bases spanning the gap. From germline, CDR1 is SGHTA and CDR2 FQGTGA. The full variable domain, rest sourced from reference TRBV7-3 and TRBJ2-3, is GAGVSQTPSNKVTEKGKYVELRCDPISGHTALYWYRQSLGQGPEFLIYFQGTGAADDSGLPNDRFFAVRPEGSVSTLKIQRTERGDSAVYLCASSLDSSNTDTQYFGPGTRLTVL.

The chain employs TRBV6-1 and TRBJ2-7; TRBD2 matches 7 bases. CDR1 is MNHNS and CDR2 is SASEGT in the germline V gene. The V and J ends lost 10 bases and 10 bases, in that order; junction bases with no gene match: 4. CDR3 size: 9 residues. CDR3 sequence reads: CAIPGLQYF. The CDR3 nucleotides read TGTGCCATCCCGGGACTACAGTACTTC.

The DNA of the CDR3 is TGTGCCAGCAGTGCAGGACAGGGTGGGAATTCACCCCTCCACTTT. Translating gives CASSAGQGGNSPLHF. V gene TRBV6-6 combines with J gene TRBJ1-6; 8 bases align to TRBD1. The junction had 7 bases not matched to a gene; V was cut back by 5 bases and J by 7 bases. Germline-derived CDR1 and CDR2 are MNHNY and SVGAGI (reference sequence). The length of the CDR3 is 15 residues.

The chain joins TRBV11-2 to TRBJ2-7, with 10 bases lining up with TRBD1. There are 15 residues in the CDR3. CDR1 SGHAT and CDR2 FQNNGV come from the germline V gene. Losses at the gene ends were 5 bases for V and 5 bases for J; bases not matched to a gene: 9. The CDR3 nucleotides are TGTGCCAGCAGCCACAAAAGACAGGGGGCGAACGAGCAGTACTTC. Residues: CASSHKRQGANEQYF. Full variable domain (rest looked up from reference TRBV11-2 and TRBJ2-7): EAGVAQSPRYKIIEKRQSVAFWCNPISGHATLYWYQQILGQGPKLLIQFQNNGVVDDSQLPKDRFSAERLKGVDSTLKIQPAKLEDSAVYLCASSHKRQGANEQYFGPGTRLTVT.